This T cell receptor (beta chain) was sequenced in a study of human T cells and chemical hapten exposure. The table lists this clonotype with many counts. Time point described: healthy volunteer bleed at 6 weeks. Unfractionated whole blood was the source from which total RNA was extracted. Original processing notes: Counting gave a median of around 100,000 TCRs per sample, with values ranging from about 23,224 to 750,000. TCRdb redid the calling of the RACE reads with MiXCR, one entry per CDR3 protein. The V and J calls reflect TCRdb's pipeline rather than the authors' work. Of fewer than 85,000 distinct CDR3 sequences detected, over 6.5% appear once; the ten largest clones hold around 1.6%. The CDR3 has 14 amino acids. Germline trimming cut 4 bases from V and 6 bases from J; bases unmatched to any gene: 7. Germline assignment: CDR1 MNHEY and CDR2 SVGAGI.

The sequencing sample was made of whole blood. This receptor was identified in a male donor in good health. Some clones in this sample may be carry-over from other donors' samples. This chain links TRBV6-5 with TRBJ1-1; 8 nucleotides match TRBD1. As DNA, the CDR3 is TGTGCCAGCAGTTCCTATGGACAGGGCCCTGAAGCTTTCTTT. This codes for CASSSYGQGPEAFF.